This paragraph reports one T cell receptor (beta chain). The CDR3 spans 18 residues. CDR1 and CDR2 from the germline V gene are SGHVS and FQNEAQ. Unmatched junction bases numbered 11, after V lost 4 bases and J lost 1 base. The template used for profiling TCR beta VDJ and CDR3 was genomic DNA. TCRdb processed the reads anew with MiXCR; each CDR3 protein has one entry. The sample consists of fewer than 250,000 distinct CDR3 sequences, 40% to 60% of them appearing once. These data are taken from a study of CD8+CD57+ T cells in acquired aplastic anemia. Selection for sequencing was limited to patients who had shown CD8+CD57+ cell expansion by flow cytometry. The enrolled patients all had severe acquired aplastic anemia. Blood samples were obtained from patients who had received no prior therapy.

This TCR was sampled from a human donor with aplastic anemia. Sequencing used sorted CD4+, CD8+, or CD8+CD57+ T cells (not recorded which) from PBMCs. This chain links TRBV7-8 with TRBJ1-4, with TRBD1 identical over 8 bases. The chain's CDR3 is CASSSSVADRVTNEKLFF. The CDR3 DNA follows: TGTGCCAGCAGCTCCAGCGTTGCGGACAGGGTAACTAATGAAAAACTGTTTTTT.